This passage covers 14 T cell receptor beta chains from one sample sequenced in a study of T cells in Graves' hyperthyroidism and ophthalmopathy. Template material for amplifying TCR beta CDR3 regions consisted of RNA transcripts. A first-round RT-PCR of the TCR CDR3 used the HTBI primer set. TCRdb re-derived calls from the multiplex PCR reads in MiXCR, one entry per CDR3 protein. This table holds 400,000 to 550,000 distinct CDR3 sequences, approximately 25% found once. The specimen sequenced was blood. Receptors were obtained from a woman in her thirties with Graves' ophthalmopathy.

This clonotype was detected only a few times. The rearrangement links TRBV30 to TRBJ2-7; D uncertain. Germline V gene sequence: CDR1 GTSNPN, CDR2 SVGIG (reference sequence). The CDR3 sequence is 14 residues long. V shed 0 bases and J shed 0 bases, with 9 bases lying between them. The CDR3 here is CAWSVPDGSYEQYF. CDR3 nucleotides: TGTGCCTGGAGTGTCCCGGACGGCTCCTACGAGCAGTACTTC.

This clonotype was detected ten times or more. The V and J genes are TRBV6-1 and TRBJ1-2; 11 bases are shared with TRBD1. Germline CDR1 MNHNS, CDR2 SASEGT. With V trimmed by 2 bases and J by 13 bases, 3 bases remained unmatched. CDR3 length: 12 amino acids. For the CDR3, the DNA is TGTGCCAGCAGTGAACGGGACAGGGGGTTCACCTTC. This gives the protein CASSERDRGFTF.

In this sample, this clonotype turned up many times. The rearrangement joins TRBV15 to TRBJ1-1; no clear D gene. Deletions cut 0 bases from V and 0 bases from J, with 17 bases between. CDR1 is LNHNV, CDR2 YYDKDF, per germline (reference sequence). The CDR3 is 18 amino acids. CDR3 DNA: TGTGCCACCAGCAGAGATCGGGCGGAAACCCAAATGAACACTGAAGCTTTCTTT. This codes for CATSRDRAETQMNTEAFF. The variable domain in full, with the rest retrieved from reference TRBV15 and TRBJ1-1, is DAMVIQNPRYQVTQFGKPVTLSCSQTLNHNVMYWYQQKSSQAPKLLFHYYDKDFNNEADTPDNFQSRRPNTSFCFLDIRSPGLGDTAMYLCATSRDRAETQMNTEAFFGQGTRLTVV.

As to this clonotype: An end of the junction does not agree with germline; a read error may underlie this. The chain employs TRBV10-3 and TRBJ2-7; D is possibly TRBD1 (6 bases). Germline values: CDR1 ENHRY, CDR2 SYGVKD. The CDR3 spans 12 residues. In DNA, the CDR3 is TGTGCCATCAGTACAGGGTCCTACGGGCAGTACTTC. Its translation is CAISTGSYGQYF.

This clonotype was picked up many times. This rearrangement joins TRBV5-4 to TRBJ2-7, with D hard to call. V was shortened by 1 base and J by 0 bases, with 11 bases between the two germline ends. Germline CDR1 SGHNT, CDR2 YYREEE (reference sequence). The CDR3 totals 15 residues. In nucleotides, the CDR3 is TGTGCCAGCAGCTTGTCGGCCAAGAGCTCCTACGAGCAGTACTTC. Residues: CASSLSAKSSYEQYF.

In its sample, this clonotype was seen many times. The chain uses TRBV4-1 and TRBJ2-5; D is unclear. V lost 1 base and J 2 bases, leaving 5 bases between the germline ends. CDR1 and CDR2 from the germline V gene are MGHRA and YSYEKL. The CDR3 has 13 residues. For the CDR3, the DNA is TGCGCCAGCAGCCAAGTGGAGCAAGAGACCCAGTACTTC. This sequence encodes CASSQVEQETQYF.

This sequence joins TRBV15 and TRBJ1-2; 9 bases agree with TRBD1. Trimming at V came to 4 bases and at J to 6 bases, leaving 3 bases not matched to a gene. This CDR3 has 13 residues. Per the germline V gene, CDR1 is LNHNV and CDR2 is YYDKDF (reference sequence). CDR3 DNA sequence: TGTGCCACCAGCAAACGGACAGGGGATGGCTACACCTTC. It yields the protein CATSKRTGDGYTF. The full variable domain, in which reference TRBV15 and TRBJ1-2 provide the parts outside the CDR3, is DAMVIQNPRYQVTQFGKPVTLSCSQTLNHNVMYWYQQKSSQAPKLLFHYYDKDFNNEADTPDNFQSRRPNTSFCFLDIRSPGLGDTAMYLCATSKRTGDGYTFGSGTRLTVV.

This clonotype turned up a few times. This chain joins TRBV5-8 and TRBJ2-7; 8 bases are a match to TRBD2. V shed 5 bases, J shed 1 base, and the junction held 8 bases outside the gene matches. The CDR3 covers 15 residues. Germline V gives CDR1 SGHTS, CDR2 YDEGEE. CDR3 in DNA: TGTGCCAGCAGGTATACCGGGGGGGCATCCTACGAGCAGTACTTC. Protein: CASRYTGGASYEQYF.

The table lists this clonotype with a few counts. V is TRBV6-1 and J is TRBJ2-5; D is unclear. The germline CDR1 and CDR2 sequences are MNHNS and SASEGT. Trimming stripped 2 bases from V and 4 bases from J, with 11 bases between. There are 14 residues in the CDR3. In DNA form, the CDR3 reads TGTGCCAGCAGTGAATCGGTAGGCCTAGAGACCCAGTACTTC. It translates to CASSESVGLETQYF.

V and J are TRBV6-2 or TRBV6-3 and TRBJ1-5, with TRBD1 matching 9 bases. After removal of 8 bases from V and 0 bases from J, the junction contained 14 bases not matched to a gene. Germline V gene sequence: CDR1 MNHEY, CDR2 SVGEGT. This CDR3 has 18 amino acids. CDR3 DNA sequence: TGTGCCAGCGGATACAGGGACAGGGCGGGGTATAGCAATCAGCCCCAGCATTTT. Translated, it gives CASGYRDRAGYSNQPQHF.

The V gene is TRBV11-2, the J gene TRBJ1-1, with TRBD1 as a possible D gene (6 bases). This CDR3 comprises 17 residues. V lost 1 base and J lost 0, with 15 bases in between. CDR1 and CDR2 (germline): SGHAT, FQNNGV. CDR3 sequence: CASSLVGGSGVNTEAFF. CDR3 DNA sequence: TGTGCCAGCAGCTTAGTGGGCGGATCAGGGGTGAACACTGAAGCTTTCTTT.

This clonotype showed up many times. This chain joins TRBV28 and TRBJ2-5; tentatively, D is TRBD2 (5 bases). The CDR3 sequence is 14 residues long. Germline assignment: CDR1 MDHEN and CDR2 SYDVKM. Deletions cut 5 bases from V and 2 bases from J, with 12 bases between. The CDR3: CASSPGGRQETQYF. The CDR3, as DNA: TGTGCCAGCAGTCCCGGAGGCAGGCAAGAGACCCAGTACTTC.

This clonotype was seen at least ten times. An end of the junction differs from the germline gene, which may be a read error. The chain couples TRBV11-1 to TRBJ2-5; 9 bases agree with TRBD2. The V gene's germline CDR1 is SGHAT and CDR2 FQDESV (reference sequence). CDR3 size: 15 residues. The chain's CDR3 is CASSLAGSLGETQYF. The CDR3 coding sequence is TGTGCCAGCAGCCTAGCGGGGAGCCTCGGAGAGACCCAGTACTTC.

This clonotype has ten or more counts. This sequence joins TRBV20-1 and TRBJ1-1, with D possibly matching TRBD1 (5 bases). Germline V CDR1 and CDR2: DFQATT, SNEGSKA (reference sequence). V gave up 0 bases and J gave up 4 bases, with 12 bases separating them. The CDR3 runs 14 residues. The CDR3 coding sequence is TGCAGTGCTAGAGATCTTTTAGGGGTCACTGAAGCTTTCTTT. Translated, it gives CSARDLLGVTEAFF.